The clone carrying this TCR beta chain occurred a few times. What it binds is not known. This sample is part of a study of cytomegalovirus exposure and HLA in healthy donors. Study summary: The Caucasian-associated ancestry cluster held around four fifths of 398 genotyped donors.

The primer mix had 60 Vbeta and 13 Jbeta primers. TCRdb's copy holds only in-frame clones and misses some; the assay was immunoSEQ multiplex PCR. The sample has 120,000 to 150,000 clones; approximately 80% are singletons. Study-level points and caveats: Cytomegalovirus-associated TCR beta chains were listed, numbering roughly 150. Rarity marked most TCR sequences, yet some public TCRs occurred in many donors. Presence/absence analyses assumed roughly uniform sequencing depth across donors.

The germline V gene encodes CDR1 SGHRS and CDR2 YFSETQ. There are 13 residues in the CDR3. V gave up 5 bases and J gave up 2 bases; unmatched junction bases: 2. The sequence derives from a man between 35 and 55 years old in good health and CMV-seropositive. V is TRBV5-1 and J is TRBJ2-3, with 7 bases that match TRBD1. The material sequenced was PBMCs. The CDR3 DNA is TGCGCCAGCAGAGGACAGGACACAGATACGCAGTATTTT. Amino acid sequence: CASRGQDTDTQYF.